Sequencing of this T cell receptor (beta chain) was carried out in a study of shared clonotypes between healthy human individuals. Whole-study results and caveats: Clonotypes shared by all four sorted-subset donors had higher generation probabilities than non-shared clonotypes. Rarefaction showed sorted-subset sequencing was incomplete despite large depth. Between a handful of donors, naive CD4 clonotypes were shared at a level of about 5%.

CD45RO-negative CD8 cells positively selected for CCR7 made up the naive population, which excluded terminally differentiated effector memory CD45RA+ cells. The authors split each subset's genomic DNA evenly across several immunoSEQ plates. Here immunoSEQ multiplex PCR was the method, and the copy in TCRdb shows in-frame clones only, minus some. Of millions of clones listed, about 95% are singletons. In its sample, this clone was seen once. Its matching antigen is unknown. This CDR3 has 15 residues. V was trimmed by 3 bases and J by 7 bases, leaving 13 bases between them. Looked up from germline, CDR1 is SGHVS and CDR2 is FQNEAQ.

The receptor was isolated from a man aged 18 to 29 in good health. The chain is built from TRBV7-8 and TRBJ1-6; D is possibly TRBD1 (5 bases). The sample taken for sequencing was naive CD8+ T cells sorted from blood. CDR3 in DNA: TGTGCCAGCAGCTTTACCCCAGGGACCAATTCACCCCTCCACTTT. Residues: CASSFTPGTNSPLHF.